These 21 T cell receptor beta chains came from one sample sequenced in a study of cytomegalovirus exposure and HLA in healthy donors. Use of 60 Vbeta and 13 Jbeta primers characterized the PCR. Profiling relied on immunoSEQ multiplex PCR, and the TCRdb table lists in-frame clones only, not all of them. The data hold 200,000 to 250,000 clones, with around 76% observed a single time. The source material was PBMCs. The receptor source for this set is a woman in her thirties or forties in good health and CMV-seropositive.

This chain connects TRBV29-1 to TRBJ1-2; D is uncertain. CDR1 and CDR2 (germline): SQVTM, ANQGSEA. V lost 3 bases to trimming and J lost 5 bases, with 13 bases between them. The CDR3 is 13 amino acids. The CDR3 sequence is CSVEFERRYGYTF. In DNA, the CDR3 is TGCAGCGTTGAGTTTGAGAGGAGGTATGGCTACACCTTC.

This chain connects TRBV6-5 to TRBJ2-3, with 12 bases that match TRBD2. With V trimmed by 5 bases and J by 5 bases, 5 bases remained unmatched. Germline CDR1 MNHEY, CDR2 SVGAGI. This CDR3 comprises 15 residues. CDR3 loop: CASSRTSGVLDTQYF. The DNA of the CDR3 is TGTGCCAGCAGTAGGACTAGCGGGGTGTTAGATACGCAGTATTTT.

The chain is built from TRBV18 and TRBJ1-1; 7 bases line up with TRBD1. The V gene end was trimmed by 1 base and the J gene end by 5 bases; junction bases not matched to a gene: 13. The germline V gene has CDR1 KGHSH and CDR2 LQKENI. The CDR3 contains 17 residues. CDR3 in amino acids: CASSPQGRGLRKTEAFF. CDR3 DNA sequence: TGTGCCAGCTCACCACAGGGCAGGGGGTTGCGTAAAACTGAAGCTTTCTTT.

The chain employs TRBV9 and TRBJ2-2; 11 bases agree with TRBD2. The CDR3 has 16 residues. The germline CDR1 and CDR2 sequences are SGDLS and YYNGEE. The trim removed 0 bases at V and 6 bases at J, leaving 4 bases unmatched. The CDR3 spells CASSVATSGSAGELFF. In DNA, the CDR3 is TGTGCCAGCAGCGTAGCCACTAGCGGGAGTGCCGGGGAGCTGTTTTTT.

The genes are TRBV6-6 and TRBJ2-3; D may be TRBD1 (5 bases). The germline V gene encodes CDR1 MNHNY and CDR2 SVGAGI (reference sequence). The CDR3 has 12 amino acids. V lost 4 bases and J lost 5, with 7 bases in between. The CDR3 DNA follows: TGTGCCAGCAGTTCAGGGTTAGATACGCAGTATTTT. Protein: CASSSGLDTQYF.

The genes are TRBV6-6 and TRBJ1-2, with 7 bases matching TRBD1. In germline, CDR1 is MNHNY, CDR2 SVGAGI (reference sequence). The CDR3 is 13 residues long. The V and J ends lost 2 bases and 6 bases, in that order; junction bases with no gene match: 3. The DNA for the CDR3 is TGTGCCAGCAGTTACGACAGGGACGATGGCTACACCTTC. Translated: CASSYDRDDGYTF.

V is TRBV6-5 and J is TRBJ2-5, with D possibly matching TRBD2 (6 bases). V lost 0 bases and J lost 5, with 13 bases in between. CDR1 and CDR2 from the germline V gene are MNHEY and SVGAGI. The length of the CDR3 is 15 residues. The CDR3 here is CASSYSTAGGETQYF. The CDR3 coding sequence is TGTGCCAGCAGTTACTCGACAGCGGGCGGGGAGACCCAGTACTTC.

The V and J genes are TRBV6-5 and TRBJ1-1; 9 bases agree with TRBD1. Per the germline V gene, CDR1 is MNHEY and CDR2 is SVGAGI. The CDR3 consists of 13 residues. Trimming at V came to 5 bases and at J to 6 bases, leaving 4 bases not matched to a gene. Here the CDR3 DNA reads TGTGCCAGCAGTATACAGGGGGCCCCTGAAGCTTTCTTT. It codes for CASSIQGAPEAFF.

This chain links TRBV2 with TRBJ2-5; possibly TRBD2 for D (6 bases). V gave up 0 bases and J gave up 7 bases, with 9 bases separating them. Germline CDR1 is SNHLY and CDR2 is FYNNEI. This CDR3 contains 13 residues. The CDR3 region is CASSEAGGVTQYF. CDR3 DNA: TGTGCCAGCAGTGAAGCGGGAGGAGTGACCCAGTACTTC.

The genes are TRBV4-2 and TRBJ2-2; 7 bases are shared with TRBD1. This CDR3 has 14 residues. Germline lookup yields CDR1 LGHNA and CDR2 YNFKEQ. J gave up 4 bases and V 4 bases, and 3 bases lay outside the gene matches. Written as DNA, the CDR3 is TGTGCCAGCAGCCGGGACAGCGGCACCGGGGAGCTGTTTTTT. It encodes CASSRDSGTGELFF.

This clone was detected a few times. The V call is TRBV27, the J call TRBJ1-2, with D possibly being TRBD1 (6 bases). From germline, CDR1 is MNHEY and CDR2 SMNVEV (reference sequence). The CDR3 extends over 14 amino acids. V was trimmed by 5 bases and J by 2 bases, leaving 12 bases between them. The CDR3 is CASSRNTGNYGYTF. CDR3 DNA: TGTGCCAGCAGTCGCAATACAGGGAACTATGGCTACACCTTC.

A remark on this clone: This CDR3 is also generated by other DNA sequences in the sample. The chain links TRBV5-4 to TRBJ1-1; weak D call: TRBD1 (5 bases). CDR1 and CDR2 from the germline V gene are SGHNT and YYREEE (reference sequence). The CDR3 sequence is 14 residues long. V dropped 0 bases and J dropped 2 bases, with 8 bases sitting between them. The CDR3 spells CASSLGRVNTEAFF. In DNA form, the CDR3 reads TGTGCCAGCAGCTTGGGCAGGGTTAACACTGAAGCTTTCTTT.

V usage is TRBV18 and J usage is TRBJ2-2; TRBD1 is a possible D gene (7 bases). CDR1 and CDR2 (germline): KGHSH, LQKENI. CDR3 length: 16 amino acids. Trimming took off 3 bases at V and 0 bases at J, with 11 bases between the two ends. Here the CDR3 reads CASSPQGGTNTGELFF. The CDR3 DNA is TGTGCCAGCTCACCCCAGGGGGGAACGAACACCGGGGAGCTGTTTTTT.

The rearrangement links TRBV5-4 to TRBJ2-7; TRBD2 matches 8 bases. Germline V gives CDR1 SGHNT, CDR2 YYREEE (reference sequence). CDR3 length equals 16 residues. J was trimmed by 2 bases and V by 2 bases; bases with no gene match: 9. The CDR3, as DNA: TGTGCCAGCAGCTTCTGGAGCGGGGGTGGTCCCTACGAGCAGTACTTC. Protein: CASSFWSGGGPYEQYF.

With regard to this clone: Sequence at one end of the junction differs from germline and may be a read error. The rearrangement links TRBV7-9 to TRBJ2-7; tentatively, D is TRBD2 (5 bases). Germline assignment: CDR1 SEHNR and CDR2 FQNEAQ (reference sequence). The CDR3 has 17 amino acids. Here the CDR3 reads CSSSPIGFAGLSYEQYF. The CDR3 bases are TGTTCCAGCAGCCCAATAGGGTTCGCGGGTCTATCCTACGAGCAGTACTTC.

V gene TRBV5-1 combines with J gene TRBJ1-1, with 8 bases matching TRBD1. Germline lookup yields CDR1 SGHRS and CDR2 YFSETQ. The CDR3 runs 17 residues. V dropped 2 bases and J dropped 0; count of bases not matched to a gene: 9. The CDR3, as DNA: TGCGCCAGCAGCTTCGGACAGGGTTCCCGTATGAACACTGAAGCTTTCTTT. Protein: CASSFGQGSRMNTEAFF.

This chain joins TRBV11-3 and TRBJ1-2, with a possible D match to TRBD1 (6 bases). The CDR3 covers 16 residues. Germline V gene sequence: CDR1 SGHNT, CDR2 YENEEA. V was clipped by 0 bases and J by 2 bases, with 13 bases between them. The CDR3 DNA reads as TGTGCCAGCAGCTTAGAGGGCAGGGGCGCCAACTATGGCTACACCTTC. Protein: CASSLEGRGANYGYTF.

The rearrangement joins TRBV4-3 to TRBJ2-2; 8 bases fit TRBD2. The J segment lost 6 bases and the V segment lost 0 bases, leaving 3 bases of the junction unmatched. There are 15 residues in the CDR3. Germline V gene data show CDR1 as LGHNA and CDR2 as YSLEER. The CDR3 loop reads CASSQDRTSSGELFF. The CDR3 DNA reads TGCGCCAGCAGCCAAGATAGGACTAGCTCCGGGGAGCTGTTTTTT.

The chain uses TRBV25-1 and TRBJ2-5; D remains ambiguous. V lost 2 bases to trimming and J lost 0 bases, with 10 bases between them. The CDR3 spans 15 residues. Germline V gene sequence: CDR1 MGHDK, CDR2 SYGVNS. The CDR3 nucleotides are TGTGCCAGCAGTGAACAGGAATGGTACCAAGAGACCCAGTACTTC. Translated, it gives CASSEQEWYQETQYF. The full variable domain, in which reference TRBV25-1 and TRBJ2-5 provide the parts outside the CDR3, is EADIYQTPRYLVIGTGKKITLECSQTMGHDKMYWYQQDPGMELHLIHYSYGVNSTEKGDLSSESTVSRIRTEHFPLTLESARPSHTSQYLCASSEQEWYQETQYFGPGTRLLVL.

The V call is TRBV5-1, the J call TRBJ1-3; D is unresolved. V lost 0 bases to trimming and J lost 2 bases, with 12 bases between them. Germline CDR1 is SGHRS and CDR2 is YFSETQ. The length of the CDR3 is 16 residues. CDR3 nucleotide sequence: TGCGCCAGCAGCTTGGCCGGGCGGGTTGCTGGAAACACCATATATTTT. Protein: CASSLAGRVAGNTIYF. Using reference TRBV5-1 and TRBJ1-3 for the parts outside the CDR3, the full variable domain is KAGVTQTPRYLIKTRGQQVTLSCSPISGHRSVSWYQQTPGQGLQFLFEYFSETQRNKGNFPGRFSGRQFSNSRSEMNVSTLELGDSALYLCASSLAGRVAGNTIYFGEGSWLTVV.

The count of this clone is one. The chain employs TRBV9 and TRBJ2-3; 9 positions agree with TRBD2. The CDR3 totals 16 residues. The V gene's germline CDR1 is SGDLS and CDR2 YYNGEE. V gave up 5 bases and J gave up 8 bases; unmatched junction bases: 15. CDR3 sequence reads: CASSESGGLPGGTQYF. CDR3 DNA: TGTGCCAGCAGTGAGAGCGGGGGGCTCCCAGGCGGTACGCAGTATTTT.